A selection of T cell receptor beta chains follows, all from one sample in a study of T cell responses to AZD1222 COVID-19 vaccine. Some clones are missing from TCRdb's copy, which holds only in-frame ones; the method was immunoSEQ multiplex PCR. This sample yields some 140,000 clones, of which 88% are seen a single time; around 3% belongs to the top ten. Material: peripheral blood, obtained on day 0 of AZD1222 vaccination. The receptors here all came from an adult in good health. The conserved cysteine and the conserved F or W are not part of the CDR3 here. The size field is filled for only some rows; it gives once, few, many or a size class.

TRBV6-5	TRBJ1-2	NA	ASSYSWDTRNYGYT
TRBV2	TRBJ1-6	NA	ASTIGQGDNSPLH
TRBV3-1/TRBV3-2	TRBJ2-2	NA	ASSQASNRELF
TRBV7-2	TRBJ2-1	NA	ASSPRDKPYNEQF
TRBV2	TRBJ1-2	NA	ASRTDSSNYGYT
TRBV4-1	TRBJ2-7	NA	ASSQGTSGGRTYEQY
TRBV3-1/TRBV3-2	TRBJ1-6	NA	ASSPVLQINSPLH
TRBV24-1	TRBJ2-5	NA	ATGDREETQY
TRBV6-5	TRBJ1-2	NA	ASSPGTGPIYGYT
TRBV5-4	TRBJ1-5	NA	ASSPDSSQPQH
TRBV7-8	TRBJ2-1	NA	ASSPRSGGFYNEQF
TRBV7-2	TRBJ1-2	NA	ASSPQGGLNYGYT
TRBV12-1	TRBJ2-1	NA	ASSFGVVNEQF
TRBV18	TRBJ2-7	NA	ASSPTRSSYEQY
TRBV10-3	TRBJ2-2	NA	AISRDVGELF
TRBV3-1/TRBV3-2	TRBJ2-7	NA	ASSPVGGAYEQY
TRBV21-1	TRBJ1-5	NA	ASLVGGPLGNQPQH
TRBV18	TRBJ1-1	NA	ASSPTGNTEAF
TRBV6-6	TRBJ2-2	NA	ASGQSTGDLGELF
TRBV3-1/TRBV3-2	TRBJ1-5	NA	ASSYGTDSNQPQH
TRBV9	TRBJ2-1	NA	ASSVPHQGYNEQF
TRBV5-4	TRBJ1-1	NA	ASSFDRVTEAF
TRBV28	TRBJ2-5	once	ASRPRPRGGKETQY
TRBV27	TRBJ2-7	NA	ASSFSEQGAYEQY
TRBV5-1	TRBJ1-1	NA	ASSADSTNTEAF
TRBV5-1	TRBJ2-1	NA	ASSLESSYNEQF
TRBV2	TRBJ1-5	NA	ASRMTNSNQPQH
TRBV10-3	TRBJ1-4	once	ATGTGSNEKLF
TRBV2	TRBJ1-4	NA	ASRDDLQGASGKLF
TRBV19	TRBJ2-7	NA	ASSMDSRSSYEQY
TRBV5-4	TRBJ1-2	few	ASSTQGFNYGYT
TRBV6-6	TRBJ1-2	NA	ASSRGRDSNYGYT
TRBV5-8	TRBJ1-6	NA	ASSDPLQAALH
TRBV18	TRBJ2-7	NA	ASSLDRVYEQY
TRBV5-1	TRBJ1-2	NA	ASSAQGNGYT
TRBV12-3/TRBV12-4	TRBJ2-7	NA	ASSLELQQY
TRBV2	TRBJ2-3	NA	ASSEYTSGGPS
TRBV25-1	TRBJ1-2	NA	ASSVGPNYGYT
TRBV7-2	TRBJ1-1	NA	ASSPSGRRHTEAF
TRBV7-2	TRBJ1-1	once	ASSPDRTNTEAF
TRBV19	TRBJ1-5	NA	ASSMPGLSLYQPQH
TRBV5-1	TRBJ2-3	few	ASSLAFDTQY
TRBV3-1/TRBV3-2	TRBJ2-1	once	ASSQGPGTSGLIEQF
TRBV14	TRBJ1-1	NA	ASSRIRGGTEAF
TRBV4-1	TRBJ2-7	NA	ASSQVPNYEQY
TRBV28	TRBJ1-5	once	ASSLRPAGLNQPQH
TRBV27	TRBJ2-7	NA	ASSSLTPGGEQY